This TCR beta chain came from a study of blood T cell repertoires in COVID-19. The overall study: Some COVID-19 samples were acute and others convalescent; all came from the United States, Italy and Spain. In each case, the material was cDNA or gDNA derived from T cells, B-cell-depleted T cells, or PBMCs.

CDR1 and CDR2 from the germline V gene are SGHTA and FQGTGA. The CDR3 spans 15 residues. The V gene end was trimmed by 3 bases and the J gene end by 5 bases; junction bases not matched to a gene: 4. Authors' data handling: Estimates of nucleated cell counts were drawn from the amplification of reference gene primers. Clones were read by immunoSEQ multiplex PCR, and TCRdb kept only the in-frame ones, dropping some. The V and J calls and clone size were taken over from that table, and D and trimming were inferred from the DNA. In the table there are about 35,000 clones, under 90% of which are singletons.

The receptor was derived from a man in his fifties or sixties with acute or convalescent COVID-19. The chain has TRBV7-3 and TRBJ2-1; 10 bases line up with TRBD1. Sequenced material: peripheral blood. CDR3 in DNA: TGTGCCAGCAGCTTCCAGACAGGGGGCCACAATGAGCAGTTCTTC. This gives the protein CASSFQTGGHNEQFF.